What follows are 32 T cell receptor beta chains derived from one specimen sequenced in a study of T cell responses to AZD1222 COVID-19 vaccine. The repertoire was sequenced with immunoSEQ multiplex PCR; TCRdb's copy has only in-frame clones and lacks some. The sample yields about 130,000 clones, 80% to 95% seen once. The sequenced sample was peripheral blood, obtained 28 days after the second AZD1222 dose. The origin of the receptors is an adult who received the AZD1222 COVID-19 vaccine.

Comment on this clone: Other nucleotide sequences in the sample specify the same CDR3. The V gene is TRBV9, the J gene TRBJ2-7, with 7 bases fitting TRBD2. The length of the CDR3 is 15 residues. Germline CDR1 is SGDLS and CDR2 is YYNGEE. Losses at the gene ends were 0 bases for V and 2 bases for J; bases not matched to a gene: 5. This CDR3 reads CASSVEASGTYEQYF. The CDR3 DNA sequence: TGTGCCAGCAGCGTAGAGGCTAGCGGCACCTACGAGCAGTACTTC.

CDR3: CASSPDSKYGYTF. CDR3 coding DNA: TGTGCCAGCAGCCCCGACAGCAAATATGGCTACACCTTC. The J gene is TRBJ1-2, the V gene TRBV27; TRBD1 is a possible D gene (5 bases). Trimming took 6 bases from V and 5 from J, leaving 13 bases between them. The CDR3 has 13 residues. Germline assignment: CDR1 MNHEY and CDR2 SMNVEV (reference sequence).

This clone occurred once. CDR3 nucleotide sequence: TGTGCCAGTAGTATCGCCAGGGGAAGCAATCAGCCCCAGCATTTT. Encoded protein: CASSIARGSNQPQHF. The chain links TRBV19 to TRBJ1-5; D is perhaps TRBD1 (6 bases). Trimming shortened V by 3 bases and J by 1 base, and 10 bases separated the two germline ends. CDR1 is LNHDA and CDR2 is SQIVND in the germline V gene (reference sequence). CDR3 length: 15 amino acids.

The chain has TRBV19 and TRBJ2-2; 10 positions agree with TRBD2. The CDR3 covers 17 residues. With V trimmed by 5 bases and J by 4 bases, 10 bases remained unmatched. Looked up from germline, CDR1 is LNHDA and CDR2 is SQIVND (reference sequence). CDR3 coding DNA: TGTGCCAGTAGTTCCGGAGCGGGAGGGCCCGGCACCGGGGAGCTGTTTTTT. Translation: CASSSGAGGPGTGELFF.

The chain combines TRBV4-3 with TRBJ1-6; D remains unclear. The CDR3 is made up of 15 amino acids. V was pared by 0 bases and J by 4 bases, with 7 bases between. Per the germline V gene, CDR1 is LGHNA and CDR2 is YSLEER. The CDR3 DNA is TGCGCCAGCAGCCAAGATATGGGGTATAATTCACCCCTCCACTTT. Translated: CASSQDMGYNSPLHF.

J is TRBJ2-7 and V is TRBV6-5, with TRBD1 matching over 9 bases. The CDR3 loop spans 13 amino acids. Looked up from germline, CDR1 is MNHEY and CDR2 is SVGAGI. Germline trimming cut 6 bases from V and 6 bases from J; bases unmatched to any gene: 6. The CDR3 reads CASRPGQGFEQYF. For the CDR3, the DNA is TGTGCCAGCAGGCCCGGACAGGGGTTCGAGCAGTACTTC.

This chain joins TRBV7-2 and TRBJ2-1, with a possible D match to TRBD2 (6 bases). The V end lost 3 bases, the J end lost 5 bases, and 11 bases lay between the germline ends. This CDR3 contains 14 residues. CDR1 and CDR2 from the germline V gene are SGHTA and FQGNSA. The CDR3 here is CASSFRLDHNEQFF. CDR3 nucleotides: TGTGCCAGCAGCTTTCGACTAGACCACAATGAGCAGTTCTTC.

V usage is TRBV10-2 and J usage is TRBJ1-5, with no clear D. The germline V gene has CDR1 WSHSY and CDR2 SAAADI. V lost 5 bases and J lost 6, with 11 bases in between. This CDR3 contains 13 residues. CDR3 bases: TGCGCCAGCAGTCTAACAGATGGTCAGCCCCAGCATTTT. Its translation: CASSLTDGQPQHF.

This clone was found once. V and J are TRBV7-7 and TRBJ2-1; D not resolved. The CDR3 runs 13 residues. Per germline, CDR1 SSHAT and CDR2 FNYEAQ (reference sequence). The V and J ends lost 5 bases and 7 bases respectively, with 12 bases between them. The DNA for the CDR3 is TGTGCCAGCAGCCCCCTCGGAAGGAATGAGCAGTTCTTC. Translating it yields CASSPLGRNEQFF.

This chain links TRBV5-1 with TRBJ2-7; D possibly corresponds to TRBD1 (5 bases). Germline assignment: CDR1 SGHRS and CDR2 YFSETQ. The CDR3 loop spans 13 amino acids. Trimming stripped 0 bases from V and 7 bases from J, with 11 bases between. The CDR3 sequence: CASSLVQGGEQYF. DNA of the CDR3: TGCGCCAGCAGCTTGGTCCAGGGCGGAGAGCAGTACTTC.

The DNA of the CDR3 is TGTGCCAGCAGCTCGGACGGGAATGAAAAACTGTTTTTT. Translating gives CASSSDGNEKLFF. V and J are TRBV5-5 and TRBJ1-4; D is uncertain. Trimming shortened V by 3 bases and J by 5 bases, and 8 bases separated the two germline ends. The germline gives CDR1 SGHKS, CDR2 YYEKEE (reference sequence). This CDR3 is built from 13 residues.

The chain couples TRBV15 to TRBJ2-1, with D possibly matching TRBD1 (6 bases). Per the germline V gene, CDR1 is LNHNV and CDR2 is YYDKDF (reference sequence). This CDR3 region has 17 residues. V gave up 6 bases and J gave up 0 bases, with 18 bases separating them. CDR3 DNA sequence: TGTGCCACCAGGGTTTTAACAGGGATGAGCTCCTACAATGAGCAGTTCTTC. Its protein product is CATRVLTGMSSYNEQFF.

The gene calls are TRBV27 and TRBJ2-4, with TRBD2 matching 11 bases. Trimming at V came to 3 bases and at J to 4 bases, leaving 2 bases not matched to a gene. There are 15 residues in the CDR3. In germline, CDR1 is MNHEY, CDR2 SMNVEV (reference sequence). The CDR3 sequence: CASSFIAGGKNIQYF. The CDR3 DNA follows: TGTGCCAGCAGTTTTATAGCGGGAGGGAAAAACATTCAGTACTTC.

The genes are TRBV28 and TRBJ2-7; D might be TRBD1 or TRBD2, each matching 5 bases. There are 13 residues in the CDR3. V was shortened by 5 bases and J by 2 bases, with 10 bases between the two germline ends. Germline V lookup: CDR1 MDHEN, CDR2 SYDVKM. The CDR3 spells CASSRDPAYEQYF. In DNA form, the CDR3 reads TGTGCCAGCAGTCGGGACCCTGCCTACGAGCAGTACTTC.

The CDR3 DNA follows: TGTGCCAGCAGCCCCCCTAGCGGGATGGGTCCAGATACGCAGTATTTT. Translation: CASSPPSGMGPDTQYF. The chain combines TRBV7-2 with TRBJ2-3; 9 positions agree with TRBD2. Trimming removed 5 bases from V and 4 bases from J; junction bases left unmatched: 10. This CDR3 is built from 16 residues. CDR1 is SGHTA, CDR2 FQGNSA, per germline.

The chain is built from TRBV18 and TRBJ2-7, with D perhaps given as TRBD1 or TRBD2 (5 bases each). V lost 4 bases, J lost 2 bases, and 15 bases lay in between. The CDR3 contains 15 residues. CDR1 is KGHSH and CDR2 is LQKENI in the germline V gene. CDR3 region: CASSQGDGVPYEQYF. The CDR3 DNA is TGTGCCAGCTCACAAGGGGACGGCGTACCCTACGAGCAGTACTTC. The full variable domain, its missing parts supplied by reference TRBV18 and TRBJ2-7, is NAGVMQNPRHLVRRRGQEARLRCSPMKGHSHVYWYRQLPEEGLKFMVYLQKENIIDESGMPKERFSAEFPKEGPSILRIQQVVRGDSAAYFCASSQGDGVPYEQYFGPGTRLTVT.

The CDR3 DNA is TGTGCCAGCAGCTCCGATACCTACGAGCAGTACTTC. It codes for CASSSDTYEQYF. V usage is TRBV11-3 and J usage is TRBJ2-7; D remains ambiguous. CDR3 length: 12 amino acids. Trimming took 4 bases from V and 2 from J, leaving 6 bases between them. CDR1 is SGHNT and CDR2 is YENEEA in the germline V gene. The complete variable domain, with remaining parts taken from reference TRBV11-3 and TRBJ2-7, reads EAGVVQSPRYKIIEKKQPVAFWCNPISGHNTLYWYLQNLGQGPELLIRYENEEAVDDSQLPKDRFSAERLKGVDSTLKIQPAELGDSAVYLCASSSDTYEQYFGPGTRLTVT.

This clone was seen a single time. V gene TRBV9 combines with J gene TRBJ2-5; 9 bases fit TRBD1. This CDR3 is built from 14 residues. The V gene end was trimmed by 4 bases and the J gene end by 8 bases; junction bases not matched to a gene: 9. Germline V gene lookup returns CDR1 SGDLS and CDR2 YYNGEE. As DNA, the CDR3 is TGTGCCAGCAGCACCGGACAGGGACAGGGTACCCAGTACTTC. Translation gives CASSTGQGQGTQYF. The full variable domain, rest sourced from reference TRBV9 and TRBJ2-5, is DSGVTQTPKHLITATGQRVTLRCSPRSGDLSVYWYQQSLDQGLQFLIQYYNGEERAKGNILERFSAQQFPDLHSELNLSSLELGDSALYFCASSTGQGQGTQYFGPGTRLLVL.

There are a few counts of this clone. This rearrangement joins TRBV4-1 to TRBJ2-7, with D perhaps matching TRBD1 (5 bases). There are 15 residues in the CDR3. Trimming stripped 1 base from V and 0 bases from J, with 10 bases between. Germline loops: CDR1 MGHRA, CDR2 YSYEKL. The CDR3 loop is CASSQADTLSYEQYF. The CDR3 DNA reads as TGCGCCAGCAGCCAAGCGGACACCCTCTCCTACGAGCAGTACTTC.

The chain links TRBV28 to TRBJ1-5; the match to TRBD1 covers 7 bases. Trimming removed 8 bases from V and 6 bases from J; junction bases left unmatched: 4. This CDR3 contains 12 residues. Germline V lookup: CDR1 MDHEN, CDR2 SYDVKM. This CDR3 reads CASLQGSQPQHF. The CDR3, as DNA: TGTGCCAGCTTACAGGGGAGTCAGCCCCAGCATTTT.

In this sample, this clone turned up a few times. CDR3 in DNA: TGTGCCAGTAGTATTTCAGCGGGAGGGCCCTACGAGCAGTACTTC. It yields the protein CASSISAGGPYEQYF. This chain joins TRBV19 and TRBJ2-7; 10 nucleotides agree with TRBD2. This CDR3 contains 15 residues. Germline V gives CDR1 LNHDA, CDR2 SQIVND (reference sequence). Trimming at V came to 3 bases and at J to 2 bases, leaving 4 bases not matched to a gene.

This chain connects TRBV6-5 to TRBJ2-7, with 8 bases matching TRBD1. V lost 0 bases to trimming and J lost 0 bases; unmatched junction nucleotides: 4. The CDR3 totals 16 residues. Per the germline V gene, CDR1 is MNHEY and CDR2 is SVGAGI. CDR3 sequence reads: CASSYSGQGSSYEQYF. The CDR3 coding sequence is TGTGCCAGCAGTTACTCAGGACAGGGTAGCTCCTACGAGCAGTACTTC.

This chain connects TRBV29-1 to TRBJ2-7; 7 positions agree with TRBD1. The V gene end was trimmed by 7 bases and the J gene end by 3 bases; junction bases not matched to a gene: 9. The germline CDR1 and CDR2 sequences are SQVTM and ANQGSEA. This CDR3 spans 13 amino acids. This chain's CDR3 is CSATQGNGYEQYF. CDR3 bases: TGCAGCGCGACACAGGGGAACGGCTACGAGCAGTACTTC.

The gene calls are TRBV29-1 and TRBJ2-6, with D tentatively TRBD2 (6 bases). The V gene's germline CDR1 is SQVTM and CDR2 ANQGSEA. The germline V and J ends were trimmed by 3 bases and 1 base, with 7 bases remaining between them. The CDR3 has 14 residues. The CDR3 nucleotides read TGCAGCGTTGAGGGGGGTTCTGGGGCCAACGTCCTGACTTTC. This sequence encodes CSVEGGSGANVLTF.

The chain recombines TRBV27 with TRBJ2-2; 9 bases are a match to TRBD1. Germline V lookup: CDR1 MNHEY, CDR2 SMNVEV (reference sequence). With 5 bases clipped from V and 4 bases from J, the junction kept 14 bases outside the gene matches. This CDR3 has 18 amino acids. The CDR3, as DNA: TGTGCCAGCAGTCCGTCACCGGGACAGGGTAATCCCACCGGGGAGCTGTTTTTT. This codes for CASSPSPGQGNPTGELFF.

The chain combines TRBV4-1 with TRBJ1-1, with D possibly matching TRBD1 (6 bases). V shed 4 bases and J shed 0 bases, with 12 bases lying between them. Germline CDR1 is MGHRA and CDR2 is YSYEKL. The CDR3 covers 15 residues. In DNA, the CDR3 is TGCGCCAGCAGCCGGGGGGCTGGCTTGAACACTGAAGCTTTCTTT. Amino acids: CASSRGAGLNTEAFF.

The J gene is TRBJ2-2, the V gene TRBV11-2; 7 positions match TRBD2. The germline CDR1 and CDR2 sequences are SGHAT and FQNNGV. Trimming at V came to 4 bases and at J to 3 bases, leaving 5 bases not matched to a gene. CDR3 size: 15 residues. The CDR3 nucleotides are TGTGCCAGCAGCTGGGGGGGAGTGGACACCGGGGAGCTGTTTTTT. Translation gives CASSWGGVDTGELFF. The whole variable domain, remainder taken from reference TRBV11-2 and TRBJ2-2, is EAGVAQSPRYKIIEKRQSVAFWCNPISGHATLYWYQQILGQGPKLLIQFQNNGVVDDSQLPKDRFSAERLKGVDSTLKIQPAKLEDSAVYLCASSWGGVDTGELFFGEGSRLTVL.

The chain carries TRBV3-1 (or the pseudogene TRBV3-2) and TRBJ2-7; the match to TRBD1 covers 8 bases. Germline CDR1 LGHDT, CDR2 YNNKEL (reference sequence). The ends lost 4 bases at V and 5 bases at J; junction bases unmatched: 16. This CDR3 has 17 amino acids. The CDR3 DNA sequence: TGTGCCAGCAGCCCCCTCCGGGACAGGAAATTTCTGGACGAGCAGTACTTC. This translates into CASSPLRDRKFLDEQYF.

This chain joins TRBV29-1 and TRBJ2-7; TRBD1 is a possible D gene (5 bases). CDR1 SQVTM and CDR2 ANQGSEA come from the germline V gene. CDR3 length: 13 amino acids. V shed 6 bases and J shed 7 bases, with 19 bases lying between them. This CDR3 reads CSVPGRAAQEQYF. The DNA of the CDR3 is TGCAGCGTCCCCGGCAGGGCCGCCCAGGAGCAGTACTTC.

This clone was picked up one time. The gene calls are TRBV5-5 and TRBJ1-2, with D hard to call. Trimming cost V 0 bases and J 7 bases, with 10 bases left between them. The V gene's germline CDR1 is SGHKS and CDR2 YYEKEE (reference sequence). This CDR3 spans 13 amino acids. The CDR3 region is CASSLERVGGYTF. CDR3 in DNA: TGTGCCAGCAGCTTGGAGCGGGTAGGTGGCTACACCTTC.

The rearrangement uses TRBV5-1 and TRBJ2-7; 8 bases line up with TRBD2. CDR1 is SGHRS, CDR2 YFSETQ, per germline. V trimming: 6 bases; J trimming: 7 bases; junction bases outside the gene matches: 12. This CDR3 is built from 14 residues. The CDR3 is CASTPPGGSWEQYF. The DNA of the CDR3 is TGCGCCAGCACCCCTCCGGGGGGGTCTTGGGAGCAGTACTTC.

V usage is TRBV28 and J usage is TRBJ1-5; the match to TRBD1 covers 8 bases. Trimming cost V 3 bases and J 6 bases; bases outside gene matches: 7. Germline V gives CDR1 MDHEN, CDR2 SYDVKM. The CDR3 has 15 amino acids. The CDR3 loop is CASSLDRAETQPQHF. CDR3 in DNA: TGTGCCAGCAGTTTGGACAGGGCCGAAACTCAGCCCCAGCATTTT.